This TCR beta chain was captured by sequencing in a study of glioma-infiltrating T cells (dated by TCRdb to the mid-2010s). About the investigation overall: Sequencing of TCR alpha- and beta-chain repertoires was performed on glioma tissue, on non-neoplastic brain tissue, and on matched peripheral blood mononuclear cells. Each tissue-infiltrating repertoire was compared with the same patient's peripheral blood repertoire to measure divergence between tissue and blood T-cell populations. Three low-grade glioma patients, fewer than 10 primary glioblastoma patients and three non-glioma patients contributing non-neoplastic brain tissue were included in the paired cohort.

According to the germline V gene (reference sequence), CDR1 reads LNHDA and CDR2 reads SQIVND. The V end gives up 8 bases and the J end 0 bases, leaving 9 bases in the junction not matched to a gene. The CDR3 sequence holds 16 residues, the cysteine and phenylalanine included. The entry retains the CDR3 DNA only, 48 bases that are in frame from base 1. A word on this clonotype: The specificity of this receptor is unknown. Base quality data are lacking; no much larger clone is found one base away.

Summary of the overall study and its limitations: Only a very small number of CDR3 sequences turned up in both tissue and blood, a result put down to high CDR3 diversity combined with limited sampling. The group comparisons were based on small numbers of patients: three non-neoplastic, three low-grade glioma and roughly eight glioblastoma patients. VJ-independent divergence between tissue and blood was lower than expected in non-neoplastic patients but higher than expected in all gliomas, particularly low-grade gliomas.

TCR alpha and beta CDR3 regions were amplified with the iRepertoire nested amplicon-rescue multiplex PCR (arm-PCR) platform from RNA. One-step reverse transcription and amplification used about 95-400 ng of tissue mRNA or PBMC total RNA as input. Following bead purification, Illumina adapters were added by a secondary multiplex PCR, and the libraries were gel-purified between 200 and 400 bp. Demultiplexing relied on internal 6-nucleotide barcodes carried by the libraries. The libraries were sequenced on an Illumina MiSeq using 2x220 or 2x250 nucleotide paired-end reads. Per the authors' processing: Paired reads were merged using FLASH 1.2.11 and were aligned to the GRCh37 human genome using BWA-MEM, after which TRA and TRB reads were extracted. V and J assignment used an IMGT-derived reference of cassette sequences and CDR3 motifs that included pseudogenes. Reads were translated in three frames, and productive CDR3s were defined by a C…FGXG motif without stop codons. Clonotypes were defined as unique combinations of V-J cassette pair and CDR3 amino acid sequence. Hamming distance filtering was applied to reads, with thresholds set by the sequence error rate of each sample in mapped regions. TCRdb passed the public sequencing reads through fastp at Q25 and MiXCR, retaining productive beta sequences. Each CDR3 protein gets just one entry, which takes the most common genes and DNA from the rows behind it. The V and J calls come from TCRdb's annotation, not from the publication. The sample yields 90,000 to 110,000 distinct CDR3 sequences; around 25% were counted once. 35% of the sample goes to the ten largest clones.

The sequence derives from a human donor with low-grade glioma or glioblastoma, undergoing nonglioma brain surgery, or in good health (not recorded which). The chain was built from TRBV19 and TRBJ1-3; 8 bases in the middle match TRBD1. Sequenced material: glioma tissue, nonneoplastic brain tissue, or PBMCs (not recorded which). The DNA is TGTGCCAGTGGTTCCACAGGGGGATCCTCTGGAAACACCATATATTTT. It is translated as CASGSTGGSSGNTIYF.